The 4 T cell receptor beta chains listed next were all sequenced from one sample in a study of T cells in tumors after PD-1 blockade. Generated by immunoSEQ multiplex PCR, the TCRdb table keeps only in-frame clones and is missing some. The sample lists some 3,900 clones, 62% occurring once. The input for sequencing was tumor tissue, taken after anti-PD-1 treatment. Every receptor here comes from a human donor with cutaneous squamous cell carcinoma.

This sequence joins TRBV28 and TRBJ2-7; D may be TRBD1 (6 bases). This CDR3 spans 14 amino acids. V dropped 3 bases and J dropped 5 bases, with 14 bases sitting between them. The germline V gene has CDR1 MDHEN and CDR2 SYDVKM. CDR3 amino acids: CASSFSQGIHEQYF. In nucleotides, the CDR3 is TGTGCCAGCAGTTTCTCACAGGGCATCCACGAGCAGTACTTC.

The chain uses TRBV12-3 or TRBV12-4 and TRBJ1-6; D not certain. This CDR3 region has 12 residues. The V gene lost 2 bases and the J gene lost 10 bases, with 6 bases spanning the gap. The chain's CDR3 is CASSLLPSPLHF. The CDR3 bases are TGTGCCAGCAGTTTACTCCCCTCACCCCTCCACTTT.

This clone was recorded a few times. At one end the junction does not follow the germline gene, possibly because of a read error. The chain employs TRBV27 and TRBJ2-3; D gene ambiguous. CDR3 length: 12 residues. Per the germline V gene, CDR1 is MNHEY and CDR2 is SMNVEV (reference sequence). CDR3 bases: TGTGCCAGCAGTTTATCGGATCGGGTGGAACATTTT. Protein sequence: CASSLSDRVEHF.

This clone came up once. This chain joins TRBV27 and TRBJ2-7; possibly TRBD1 or TRBD2 for D (7 bases each). Germline loops: CDR1 MNHEY, CDR2 SMNVEV (reference sequence). Deletions cut 6 bases from V and 3 bases from J, with 12 bases between. The CDR3 runs 13 residues. CDR3 residues: CASSRGGYYEQYF. The CDR3 DNA sequence: TGTGCCAGCAGCAGGGGGGGGTACTACGAGCAGTACTTC.